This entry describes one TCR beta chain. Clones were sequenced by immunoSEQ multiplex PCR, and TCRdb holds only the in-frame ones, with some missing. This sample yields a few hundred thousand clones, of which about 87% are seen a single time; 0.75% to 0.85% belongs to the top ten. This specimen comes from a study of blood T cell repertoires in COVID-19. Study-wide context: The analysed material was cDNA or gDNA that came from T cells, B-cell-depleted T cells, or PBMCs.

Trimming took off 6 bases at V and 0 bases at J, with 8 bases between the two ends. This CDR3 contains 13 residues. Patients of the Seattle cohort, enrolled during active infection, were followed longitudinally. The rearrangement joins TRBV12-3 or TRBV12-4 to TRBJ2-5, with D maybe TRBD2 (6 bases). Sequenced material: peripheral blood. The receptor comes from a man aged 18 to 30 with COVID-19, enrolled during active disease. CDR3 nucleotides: TGTGCCAGCAGCCGGGGGAACCAAGAGACCCAGTACTTC. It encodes CASSRGNQETQYF.